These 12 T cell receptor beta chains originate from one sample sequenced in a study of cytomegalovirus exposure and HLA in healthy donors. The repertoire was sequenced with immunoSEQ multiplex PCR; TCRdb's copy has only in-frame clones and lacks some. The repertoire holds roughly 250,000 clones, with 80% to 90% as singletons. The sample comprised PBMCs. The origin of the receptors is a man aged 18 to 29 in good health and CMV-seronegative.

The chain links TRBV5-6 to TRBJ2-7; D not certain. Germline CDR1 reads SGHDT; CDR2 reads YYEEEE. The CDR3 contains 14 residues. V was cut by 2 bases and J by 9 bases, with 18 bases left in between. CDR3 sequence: CASSFSTTPGGQYF. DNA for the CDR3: TGTGCCAGCAGCTTCAGTACTACGCCCGGCGGGCAGTACTTC. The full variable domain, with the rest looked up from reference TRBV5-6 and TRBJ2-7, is DAGVTQSPTHLIKTRGQQVTLRCSPKSGHDTVSWYQQALGQGPQFIFQYYEEEERQRGNFPDRFSGHQFPNYSSELNVNALLLGDSALYLCASSFSTTPGGQYFGPGTRLTVT.

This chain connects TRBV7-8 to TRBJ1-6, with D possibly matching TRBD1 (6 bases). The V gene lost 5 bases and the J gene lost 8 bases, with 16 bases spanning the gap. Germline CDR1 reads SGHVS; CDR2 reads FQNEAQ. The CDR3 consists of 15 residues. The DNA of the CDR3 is TGTGCCAGCAGCGGCATGACAGGAGGTGATTCACCCCTCCACTTT. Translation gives CASSGMTGGDSPLHF.

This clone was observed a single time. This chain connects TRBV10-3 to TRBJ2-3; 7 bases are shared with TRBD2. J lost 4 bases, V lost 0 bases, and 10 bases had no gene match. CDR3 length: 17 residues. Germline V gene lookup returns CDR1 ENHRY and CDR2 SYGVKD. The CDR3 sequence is CAISESIMGRAADTQYF. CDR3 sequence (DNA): TGTGCCATCAGTGAGTCTATTATGGGGAGGGCGGCAGATACGCAGTATTTT.

In DNA form, the CDR3 reads TGTGCCAGCAGTTCTGGGACAGGGCTGGGCGGGGAGCTGTTTTTT. Translating gives CASSSGTGLGGELFF. This rearrangement joins TRBV27 to TRBJ2-2, with 9 bases fitting TRBD1. V was pared by 4 bases and J by 7 bases, with 7 bases of the junction left unmatched. The length of the CDR3 is 15 residues. Germline CDR1 is MNHEY and CDR2 is SMNVEV (reference sequence).

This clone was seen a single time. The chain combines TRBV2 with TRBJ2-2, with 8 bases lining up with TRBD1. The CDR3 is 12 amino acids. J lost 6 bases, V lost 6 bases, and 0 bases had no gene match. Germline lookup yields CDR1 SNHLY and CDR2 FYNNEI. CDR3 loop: CASRQGAGELFF. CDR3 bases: TGTGCCAGCAGACAGGGGGCCGGGGAGCTGTTTTTT. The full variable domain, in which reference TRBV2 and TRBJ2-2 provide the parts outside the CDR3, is EPEVTQTPSHQVTQMGQEVILRCVPISNHLYFYWYRQILGQKVEFLVSFYNNEISEKSEIFDDQFSVERPDGSNFTLKIRSTKLEDSAMYFCASRQGAGELFFGEGSRLTVL.

Written as DNA, the CDR3 is TGTGCCAGCAGCTTAGACGGGAGGAACACCGGGGAGCTGTTTTTT. Translation: CASSLDGRNTGELFF. This chain uses TRBV13 with TRBJ2-2; perhaps TRBD2 as D (6 bases). The CDR3 runs to 15 residues. The germline CDR1 and CDR2 sequences are PRHDT and FYEKMQ (reference sequence). Trimming removed 1 base at V and 1 base at J, with 7 bases between.

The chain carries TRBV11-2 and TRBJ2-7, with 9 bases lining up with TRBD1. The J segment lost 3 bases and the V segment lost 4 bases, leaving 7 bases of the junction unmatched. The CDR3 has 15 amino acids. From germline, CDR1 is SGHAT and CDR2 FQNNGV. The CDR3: CASSSRQGGVYEQYF. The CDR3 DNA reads TGTGCCAGCAGCTCCCGACAGGGGGGTGTCTACGAGCAGTACTTC.

Here the CDR3 DNA reads TGTGCCAGCAGTGTTGGACTAACAGATACGCAGTATTTT. Protein product: CASSVGLTDTQYF. The chain carries TRBV2 and TRBJ2-3; weak D call: TRBD2 (6 bases). This CDR3 has 13 residues. Germline V gene sequence: CDR1 SNHLY, CDR2 FYNNEI. V lost 4 bases and J 3 bases, leaving 8 bases between the germline ends.

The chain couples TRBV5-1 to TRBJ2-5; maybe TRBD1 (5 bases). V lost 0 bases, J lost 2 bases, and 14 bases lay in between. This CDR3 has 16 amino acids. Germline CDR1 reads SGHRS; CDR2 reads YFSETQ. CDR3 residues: CASSLGPVGQQETQYF. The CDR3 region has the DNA TGCGCCAGCAGCTTGGGGCCAGTGGGGCAGCAAGAGACCCAGTACTTC.

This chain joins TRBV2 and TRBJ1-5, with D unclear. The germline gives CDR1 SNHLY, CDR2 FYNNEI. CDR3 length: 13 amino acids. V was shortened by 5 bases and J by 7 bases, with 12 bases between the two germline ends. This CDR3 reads CASSWTIRQPQHF. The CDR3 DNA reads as TGTGCCAGCAGTTGGACTATTCGACAGCCCCAGCATTTT.

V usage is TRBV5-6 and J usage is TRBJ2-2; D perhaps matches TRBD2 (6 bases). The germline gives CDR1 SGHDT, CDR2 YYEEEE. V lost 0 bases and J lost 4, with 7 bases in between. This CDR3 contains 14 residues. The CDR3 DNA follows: TGTGCCAGCAGCTTGGGCGGGGTCACCGGGGAGCTGTTTTTT. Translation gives CASSLGGVTGELFF.

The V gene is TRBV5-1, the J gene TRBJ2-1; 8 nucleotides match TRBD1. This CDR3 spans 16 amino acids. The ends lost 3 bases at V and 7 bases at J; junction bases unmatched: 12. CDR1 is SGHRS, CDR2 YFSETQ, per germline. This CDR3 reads CASSSDGQGFNNEQFF. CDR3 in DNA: TGCGCCAGCAGCTCCGACGGACAGGGTTTTAATAATGAGCAGTTCTTC.